What follows is one T cell receptor (beta chain) and its context. In germline, CDR1 is MNHEY, CDR2 SVGAGI. This CDR3 is built from 15 residues. V was cut by 6 bases and J by 0 bases, with 12 bases left in between. This entry comes from a study of shared clonotypes between healthy human individuals. Each subset's genomic DNA was shared equally among a number of immunoSEQ plates. Profiling relied on immunoSEQ multiplex PCR, and the TCRdb table lists in-frame clones only, not all of them. The sample holds about 2 million clones; approximately 95% are singletons and the top ten take 0.1% to 0.15%. Sequencing input: naive CD4+ T cells sorted from blood. Regarding subset: CD45RA+ positively selected. The receptor was isolated from a man aged 18 to 30 in good health. J is TRBJ2-4 and V is TRBV6-5; D gene ambiguous. The CDR3 nucleotides are TGTGCCAGCAGCCAGGAGTTTCTAGCCAAAAACATTCAGTACTTC. This translates into CASSQEFLAKNIQYF.